This TCR beta chain was found in a study of OX40 agonist ivuxolimab in advanced cancers. Overall study: Ivuxolimab is a fully human IgG2 antibody that activates OX40 (CD134). Study results and limitations: Clonal expansion by week 6 occurred in CD4+ and CD8+ blood T cells (at 0.1 to 3.0 mg/kg).

Germline CDR1 is SGHRS and CDR2 is YFSETQ. Trimming cost V 0 bases and J 5 bases, with 12 bases left between them. The CDR3 has 16 residues. To note about this clone: The antigen is undetermined.

Baseline, cycle 4 day 1, and cycle 7 day 1 were the blood sampling points. Method: immunoSEQ multiplex PCR; TCRdb's copy keeps in-frame clones and lacks some. The sample shows roughly 15,000 clones, 87% of them seen only once. The receptor was derived from an adult with an advanced solid tumor such as melanoma, head and neck, liver or kidney cancer. The sequences come from CD4+ or CD8+ T cells sorted from blood, collected in a trial of the OX40 agonist ivuxolimab. The V gene is TRBV5-1, the J gene TRBJ1-6; D is undetermined. The CDR3 DNA follows: TGCGCCAGCAGCTTGGAAGTAGCGGCAGATAATTCACCCCTCCACTTT. Amino acids: CASSLEVAADNSPLHF.